This T cell receptor (beta chain) was sequenced for a study of spatial heterogeneity in lung cancer. Time point in this sample: sample taken at primary tumor resection. Extraction of whole RNA from tumor, nontumor lung or frozen PBMC preceded unsorted sequencing. TCRdb re-derived calls from the 5' RACE reads in MiXCR, one entry per CDR3 protein. The data contain about 3,900 distinct CDR3 sequences, 4.1% of them seen just once; the ten biggest clones take up approximately 49%. This clonotype was observed many times. Its target is not known. The study's findings and limits: The estimate shows that only about 7% of tumor T cells were covered for alpha and roughly 14% for beta chains. One measure, the expanded intratumoral alpha and beta TCR count, tracked tumor mutation counts.

This CDR3 is 13 amino acids long. CDR1 is SGHNT, CDR2 YYREEE, per germline (reference sequence). Trimming stripped 0 bases from V and 4 bases from J, with 4 bases between. This sequence joins TRBV5-4 and TRBJ2-2; D not resolved. The source is a male donor with early-stage non-small cell lung cancer. Specimen: lung tumor tissue, collected at surgery. CDR3 amino acids: CASSLESTGELFF. Written as DNA, the CDR3 is TGTGCCAGCAGCTTGGAAAGCACCGGGGAGCTGTTTTTT. Together with reference TRBV5-4 and TRBJ2-2, the CDR3 gives the full variable domain: ETGVTQSPTHLIKTRGQQVTLRCSSQSGHNTVSWYQQALGQGPQFIFQYYREEENGRGNFPPRFSGLQFPNYSSELNVNALELDDSALYLCASSLESTGELFFGEGSRLTVL.